This is a list of T cell receptor beta chains from one sample in a study of early T cells in non-severe SARS-CoV-2 infection. TCRdb reanalysed the 5' RACE reads using MiXCR and keeps one entry per CDR3 protein. The sample lists about 88,000 distinct CDR3 sequences; just under 15% were seen once. Material: whole blood. The receptors were sampled from an adult who was a healthcare worker with PCR-confirmed SARS-CoV-2 infection or an uninfected control (not recorded which). The CDR3 runs from the conserved cysteine through the conserved F or W. Fields, in order: V gene, clone size, J gene, D gene, CDR3 DNA, CDR3 protein. D genes are given only for firm matches. Where a row states a size, it is once, few, many or the class of an expanded clone; other rows omit it.

TRBV27	few	TRBJ2-3	TRBD2	TGTGCCAGCAAACCGAATAGCGGGAGTCCAGATACGCAGTATTTT	CASKPNSGSPDTQYF
TRBV28	few	TRBJ1-1	.	TGTGCCAGCAGCCTAGAGGGGAGCCCTATTGAAGCTTTCTTT	CASSLEGSPIEAFF
TRBV5-5	.	TRBJ2-4	.	TGTGCCAGCAGCTTCACTAGTTTCCTGAACATTCAGTACTTC	CASSFTSFLNIQYF
TRBV7-2	.	TRBJ2-7	TRBD1	TGTGCCAGCAGCCATCAAACAGGGGACGAGCAGTACTTC	CASSHQTGDEQYF
TRBV11-2	few	TRBJ2-7	.	TGTGCCAGCAGCTCTTTCCGAGGCAGTTCCGGCAACTACGAGCAGTACTTC	CASSSFRGSSGNYEQYF
TRBV19	many	TRBJ2-7	.	TGTGCCAGTAGTATAAACCCCGCGGACGAGCAGTACTTC	CASSINPADEQYF
TRBV7-2	.	TRBJ2-5	.	TGTGCCAGCAGCCTTATGGGTAGCGCACAAGAGACCCAGTACTTC	CASSLMGSAQETQYF
TRBV20-1	many	TRBJ2-7	.	TGCAGTACGCCCAATATGGATAGCGGAACTTACGAGCAGTACTTC	CSTPNMDSGTYEQYF
TRBV7-2	.	TRBJ2-5	.	TGTGCCAGCAGGTTCAGGGGGAGGTGGGAAGAGACCCAGTACTTC	CASRFRGRWEETQYF
TRBV4-3	few	TRBJ2-1	.	TGCGCCAGCAGCCAAGAGAAGGGCAGGGGCTATGAGCAGTTCTTC	CASSQEKGRGYEQFF
TRBV4-1	few	TRBJ2-7	TRBD1	TGCGCCAGCAGCCCCTCACAGGGGCACGAGCAGTACTTC	CASSPSQGHEQYF
TRBV18	few	TRBJ2-7	.	TGTGCCAGCTCACCAGCGACAGCCACAGGCGCCTCCTACGAGCAGTACTTC	CASSPATATGASYEQYF